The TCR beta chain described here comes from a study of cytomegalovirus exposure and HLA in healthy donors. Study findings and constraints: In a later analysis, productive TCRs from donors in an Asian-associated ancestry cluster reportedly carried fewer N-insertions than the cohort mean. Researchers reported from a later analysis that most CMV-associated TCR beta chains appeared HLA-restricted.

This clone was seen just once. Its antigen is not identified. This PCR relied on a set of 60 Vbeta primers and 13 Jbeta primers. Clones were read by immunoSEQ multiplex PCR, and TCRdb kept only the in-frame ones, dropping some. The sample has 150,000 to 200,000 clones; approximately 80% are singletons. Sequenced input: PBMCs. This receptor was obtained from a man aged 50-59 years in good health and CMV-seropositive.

CDR3 sequence: CASSLNTHSNQPQHF. The CDR3 nucleotides are TGCGCCAGCAGCTTAAACACACATAGCAATCAGCCCCAGCATTTT. The chain uses TRBV5-1 and TRBJ1-5; D gene unclear. Germline loops: CDR1 SGHRS, CDR2 YFSETQ. V lost 2 bases and J lost 0, with 9 bases in between. There are 15 residues in the CDR3.